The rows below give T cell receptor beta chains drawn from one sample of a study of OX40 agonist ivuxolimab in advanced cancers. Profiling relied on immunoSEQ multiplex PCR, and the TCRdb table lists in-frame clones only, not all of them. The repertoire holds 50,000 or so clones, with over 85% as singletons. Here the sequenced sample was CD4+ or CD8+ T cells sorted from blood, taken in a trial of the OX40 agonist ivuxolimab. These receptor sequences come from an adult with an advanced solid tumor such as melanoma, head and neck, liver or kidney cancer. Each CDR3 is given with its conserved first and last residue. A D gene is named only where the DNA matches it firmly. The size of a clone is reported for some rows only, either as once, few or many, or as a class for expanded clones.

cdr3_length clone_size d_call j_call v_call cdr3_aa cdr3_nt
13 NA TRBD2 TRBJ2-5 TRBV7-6 CASSLGGGETQYF TGTGCCAGCAGCTTAGGGGGGGGAGAGACCCAGTACTTC
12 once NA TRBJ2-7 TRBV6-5 CASSYSRNEQYF TGTGCCAGCAGTTACTCTAGGAACGAGCAGTACTTC
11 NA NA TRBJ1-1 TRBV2 CASTPDSEAFF TGTGCCAGCACTCCGGACAGTGAAGCTTTCTTT
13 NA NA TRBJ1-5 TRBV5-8 CASSSYSNQPQHF TGTGCCAGCAGCTCATATAGCAATCAGCCCCAGCATTTT
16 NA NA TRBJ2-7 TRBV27 CASSLGGVTSSYEQYF TGTGCCAGCAGTTTAGGGGGAGTGACAAGCTCCTACGAGCAGTACTTC
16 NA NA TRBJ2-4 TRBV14 CASSQGRGLAKNIQYF TGTGCCAGCAGCCAAGGACGCGGTCTAGCCAAAAACATTCAGTACTTC
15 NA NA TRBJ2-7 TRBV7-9 CASSPWGRETYEQYF TGTGCCAGCAGTCCTTGGGGGCGGGAGACTTACGAGCAGTACTTC
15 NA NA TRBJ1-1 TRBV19 CASSIRQAMNTEAFF TGTGCCAGTAGTATCAGACAGGCGATGAACACTGAAGCTTTCTTT
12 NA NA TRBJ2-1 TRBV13 CASSLTGVEQFF TGTGCCAGCAGCTTAACTGGAGTTGAGCAGTTCTTC
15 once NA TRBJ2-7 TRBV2 CASRGTTLSSYEQYF TGTGCCAGCAGAGGGACCACCCTAAGCTCCTACGAGCAGTACTTC
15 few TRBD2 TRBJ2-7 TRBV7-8 CASSLGWASGLEQYF TGTGCCAGCAGCTTAGGGTGGGCTAGCGGGCTCGAGCAGTACTTC
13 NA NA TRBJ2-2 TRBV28 CASSLLGSGELFF TGTGCCAGCAGTTTACTTGGATCCGGGGAGCTGTTTTTT
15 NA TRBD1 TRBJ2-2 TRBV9 CASSPRDRGPGELFF TGTGCCAGCAGCCCCCGGGACAGGGGGCCCGGGGAGCTGTTTTTT
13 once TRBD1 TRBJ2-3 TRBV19 CASSMGGDRTQYF TGTGCCAGTAGTATGGGTGGGGACAGAACGCAGTATTTT
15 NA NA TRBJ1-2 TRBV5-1 CASSPETAALYGYTF TGCGCCAGCAGCCCCGAGACGGCCGCCCTCTATGGCTACACCTTC
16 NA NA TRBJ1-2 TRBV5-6 CASSLYPGAFGDGYTF TGTGCCAGCAGCTTGTATCCCGGGGCTTTTGGAGATGGCTACACCTTC
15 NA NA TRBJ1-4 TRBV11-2 CASSSPGSGNEKLFF TGTGCCAGCAGCTCCCCTGGTTCTGGTAATGAAAAACTGTTTTTT
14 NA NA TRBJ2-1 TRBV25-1 CASSRSWGRDEQFF TGTGCCAGCAGCCGATCATGGGGTAGGGATGAGCAGTTCTTC
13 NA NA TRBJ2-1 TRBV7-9 CASTPSERDEQFF TGTGCCAGCACCCCTAGCGAACGGGATGAGCAGTTCTTC
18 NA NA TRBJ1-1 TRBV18 CASSPADGAGPLNTEAFF TGTGCCAGCTCACCAGCTGACGGTGCAGGGCCCCTGAACACTGAAGCTTTCTTT
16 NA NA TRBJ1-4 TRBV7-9 CASSPLGGSSNEKLFF TGTGCCAGCAGCCCCCTAGGCGGGTCTTCTAATGAAAAACTGTTTTTT
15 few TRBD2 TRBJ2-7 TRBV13 CASSSPRTSGRKQYF TGTGCCAGCAGCTCGCCCCGGACTAGCGGGAGGAAGCAGTACTTC
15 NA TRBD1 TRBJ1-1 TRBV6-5 CASSFLEGANTEAFF TGTGCCAGCAGTTTCCTGGAGGGGGCGAACACTGAAGCTTTCTTT
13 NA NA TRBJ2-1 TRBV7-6 CASSLTGFNEQFF TGTGCCAGCAGCTTAACAGGTTTCAATGAGCAGTTCTTC
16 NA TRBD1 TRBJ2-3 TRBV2 CASSVTGTDSTDTQYF TGTGCCAGCAGCGTCACCGGGACAGATAGCACAGATACGCAGTATTTT
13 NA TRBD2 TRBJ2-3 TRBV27 CASRGLATDTQYF TGTGCCAGCAGAGGACTAGCCACAGATACGCAGTATTTT
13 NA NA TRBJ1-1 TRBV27 CASSLGSQTEAFF TGTGCCAGCAGTTTAGGAAGTCAGACTGAAGCTTTCTTT
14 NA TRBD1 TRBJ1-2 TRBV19 CASSIQGAIDGYTF TGTGCCAGTAGTATACAGGGGGCTATCGATGGCTACACCTTC
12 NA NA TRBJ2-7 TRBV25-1 CASSSSGYEQYF TGTGCCAGCAGTTCAAGTGGGTACGAGCAGTACTTC
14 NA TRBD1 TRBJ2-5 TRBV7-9 CASSLTGGQETQYF TGTGCCAGCAGCTTGACAGGGGGCCAAGAGACCCAGTACTTC
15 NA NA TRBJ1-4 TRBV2 CASSESPGDREKLFF TGTGCCAGCAGTGAGAGTCCAGGGGATCGTGAAAAACTGTTTTTT
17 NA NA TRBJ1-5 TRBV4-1 CASSQGETGGAEQPQHF TGCGCCAGCAGCCAGGGAGAAACCGGGGGGGCGGAACAGCCCCAGCATTTT
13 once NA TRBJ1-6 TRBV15 CATRGAGNSPLHF TGTGCCACGAGGGGCGCGGGTAATTCACCCCTCCACTTT
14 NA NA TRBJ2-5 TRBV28 CASSFMTEQETQYF TGTGCCAGCAGTTTTATGACAGAGCAAGAGACCCAGTACTTC
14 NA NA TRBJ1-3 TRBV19 CASTEQADGNTIYF TGTGCCAGTACTGAGCAGGCAGATGGAAACACCATATATTTT
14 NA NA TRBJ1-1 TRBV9 CASSVVEQNTEAFF TGTGCCAGCAGCGTAGTGGAACAGAACACTGAAGCTTTCTTT
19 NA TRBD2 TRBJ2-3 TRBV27 CASSPTEGREVPPTDTQYF TGTGCCAGCAGCCCGACCGAGGGGCGGGAGGTCCCCCCCACAGATACGCAGTATTTT
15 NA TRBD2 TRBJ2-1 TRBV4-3 CASSPGTSAYNEQFF TGCGCCAGCAGCCCTGGGACTAGCGCCTACAATGAGCAGTTCTTC
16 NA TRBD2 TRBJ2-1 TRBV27 CASTFLNSGLNNEQFF TGTGCCAGCACCTTCTTAAATAGCGGGTTAAACAATGAGCAGTTCTTC
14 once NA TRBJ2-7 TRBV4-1 CASSPVGGPYEQYF TGCGCCAGCAGTCCCGTGGGGGGCCCCTACGAGCAGTACTTC
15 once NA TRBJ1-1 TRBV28 CASSPTWGVNTEAFF TGTGCCAGCAGCCCAACGTGGGGGGTGAACACTGAAGCTTTCTTT
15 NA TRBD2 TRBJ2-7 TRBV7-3 CASSLGWASGLEQYF TGTGCCAGCAGCTTAGGGTGGGCTAGCGGGCTCGAGCAGTACTTC
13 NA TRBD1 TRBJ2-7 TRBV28 CASSLVGQYEQYF TGTGCCAGCAGTTTAGTGGGACAGTACGAGCAGTACTTC
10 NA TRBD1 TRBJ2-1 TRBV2 CATFRGQWFF TGTGCCACCTTCCGGGGACAGTGGTTCTTC
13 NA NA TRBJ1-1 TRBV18 CASSVDRYTEAFF TGTGCCAGCTCAGTAGACAGATACACTGAAGCTTTCTTT
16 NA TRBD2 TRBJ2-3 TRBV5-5 CASSSSGGASTDTQYF TGTGCCAGCAGCTCGAGCGGGGGGGCCAGCACAGATACGCAGTATTTT
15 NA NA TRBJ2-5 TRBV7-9 CASSLAPTAQETQYF TGTGCCAGCAGCTTAGCGCCGACAGCTCAAGAGACCCAGTACTTC
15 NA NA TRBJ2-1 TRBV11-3 CASSLEFQGGNEQFF TGTGCCAGCAGCTTAGAATTTCAGGGTGGGAATGAGCAGTTCTTC
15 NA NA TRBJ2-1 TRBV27 CASSLLGTGSGEQFF TGTGCCAGCAGTTTATTAGGCACAGGTTCTGGTGAGCAGTTCTTC
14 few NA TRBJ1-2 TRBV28 CASSLLAGRYGYTF TGTGCCAGCAGTTTATTGGCAGGGAGGTATGGCTACACCTTC
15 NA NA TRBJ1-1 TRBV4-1 CASSPNPGRRTEAFF TGCGCCAGCAGCCCTAACCCGGGCCGCCGGACTGAAGCTTTCTTT
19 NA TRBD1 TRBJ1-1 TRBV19 CASSIDGYRTGDINTEAFF TGTGCCAGTAGTATAGATGGATACAGGACAGGGGACATTAACACTGAAGCTTTCTTT
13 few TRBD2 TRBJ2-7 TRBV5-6 CASSLTLAGGPYF TGTGCCAGCAGCTTGACCCTAGCGGGAGGACCGTACTTC